This TCR beta chain comes out of a study of T cells in Graves' hyperthyroidism and ophthalmopathy. This clonotype was counted many times. Diagnoses rested on clinical symptoms, serum thyroxine and TRAb, thyroid ultrasound and orbital computed tomography. The CDR3 totals 14 residues. Trimming cost V 4 bases and J 6 bases; bases outside gene matches: 7. The germline gives CDR1 SGDLS, CDR2 YYNGEE. RNA transcripts served as the template for amplifying TCR beta CDR3 regions. HTBI primers drove first-round RT-PCR of the TCR CDR3. One entry per CDR3 protein, called by TCRdb with MiXCR from the multiplex PCR reads. The table shows under 500,000 distinct CDR3 sequences, with 11% to 15% occurring only once.

The sample taken for sequencing was blood. The TCR sequence derives from a man aged 50-60 years with Graves' ophthalmopathy. This rearrangement joins TRBV9 to TRBJ1-1; 9 bases agree with TRBD1. The CDR3 protein is CASSPGQGFAEAFF. For the CDR3, the DNA is TGTGCCAGCAGCCCAGGACAGGGGTTCGCTGAAGCTTTCTTT.